Listed below are T cell receptor beta chains from one sample, sequenced in a study of cytomegalovirus exposure and HLA in healthy donors. Clones were read by immunoSEQ multiplex PCR, and TCRdb kept only the in-frame ones, dropping some. The sample lists about 130,000 clones; about 73% were seen once. The source material was PBMCs. The receptors were gathered from a woman aged 45 to 65 in good health and CMV-seropositive. Both conserved end residues are part of each CDR3.

v_call: TRBV6-6
j_call: TRBJ2-1
cdr3_aa: CASSSPGGLEQFF

v_call: TRBV7-7
j_call: TRBJ2-3
cdr3_aa: CASSLGSGGSTDTQYF

v_call: TRBV7-8
j_call: TRBJ1-4
cdr3_aa: CASSAVGGRGSEKLFF

v_call: TRBV7-2
j_call: TRBJ2-5
cdr3_aa: CASSQGFTSGETQYF

v_call: TRBV7-9
j_call: TRBJ1-2
cdr3_aa: CSSSTPNYGYTF

v_call: TRBV7-6
j_call: TRBJ2-7
cdr3_aa: CASSLGQGGYEQYF

v_call: TRBV2
j_call: TRBJ2-7
cdr3_aa: CASSRFGGPAYEQYF

v_call: TRBV7-9
j_call: TRBJ2-2
cdr3_aa: CASSQGDRPRDTGELFF

v_call: TRBV6-5
j_call: TRBJ1-1
cdr3_aa: CASSGDREAFF

v_call: TRBV7-9
j_call: TRBJ1-4
cdr3_aa: CASSLARNNEKLFF

v_call: TRBV2
j_call: TRBJ1-6
cdr3_aa: CASRGGAGNSPLHF

v_call: TRBV6-1
j_call: TRBJ2-3
cdr3_aa: CASSVGTGGTDTQYF

v_call: TRBV6-1
j_call: TRBJ1-2
cdr3_aa: CASSWGQGNYGYTF

v_call: TRBV5-4
j_call: TRBJ1-3
cdr3_aa: CASSPGTVGNTIYF

v_call: TRBV6-1
j_call: TRBJ1-3
cdr3_aa: CASSAGVGNTIYF

v_call: TRBV6-5
j_call: TRBJ1-1
cdr3_aa: CASARDSLNTEAFF

v_call: TRBV4-3
j_call: TRBJ2-7
cdr3_aa: CASSQDPGSRYEQYF

v_call: TRBV6-1
j_call: TRBJ2-7
cdr3_aa: CASSDRGYEQYF

v_call: TRBV7-6
j_call: TRBJ1-6
cdr3_aa: CASSPDRGTLGSPLHF

v_call: TRBV14
j_call: TRBJ1-4
cdr3_aa: CASSNLVGLANEKLFF

v_call: TRBV2
j_call: TRBJ1-3
cdr3_aa: CASIWESSGNTIYF

v_call: TRBV12-5
j_call: TRBJ2-5
cdr3_aa: CASGAGTSGGYGQTQYF

v_call: TRBV6-5
j_call: TRBJ1-2
cdr3_aa: CASSRTGVYGYTF

v_call: TRBV11-2
j_call: TRBJ2-1
cdr3_aa: CASSLGLVNEQFF

v_call: TRBV11-3
j_call: TRBJ2-1
cdr3_aa: CASSLFSDNEQFF

v_call: TRBV5-8
j_call: TRBJ1-5
cdr3_aa: CAQGPGNSNQPQHF

v_call: TRBV10-1
j_call: TRBJ2-1
cdr3_aa: CASEVQGSNEQFF

v_call: TRBV10-3
j_call: TRBJ1-1
cdr3_aa: CAISDYNRGSEAFF

v_call: TRBV6-5
j_call: TRBJ2-7
cdr3_aa: CASSWGQGPYEQYF

v_call: TRBV27
j_call: TRBJ2-7
cdr3_aa: CASSLRPPGAGGGEQYF

v_call: TRBV7-9
j_call: TRBJ1-3
cdr3_aa: CSSSTSGNTIYF

v_call: TRBV2
j_call: TRBJ1-4
cdr3_aa: CASTLGTGPNEKLFF

v_call: TRBV9
j_call: TRBJ1-3
cdr3_aa: CASGAGGNTIYF

v_call: TRBV9
j_call: TRBJ2-1
cdr3_aa: CASSVTGDGYNEQFF

v_call: TRBV6-5
j_call: TRBJ2-1
cdr3_aa: CASSSLDEQFF

v_call: TRBV7-2
j_call: TRBJ2-7
cdr3_aa: CASSPRAGSYEQYF

v_call: TRBV19
j_call: TRBJ2-1
cdr3_aa: CASSIGPAGEQFF

v_call: TRBV29-1
j_call: TRBJ2-7
cdr3_aa: CSVAGYYGSYEQYF

v_call: TRBV7-2
j_call: TRBJ2-4
cdr3_aa: CASSLDNTGFQYF

v_call: TRBV5-1
j_call: TRBJ2-5
cdr3_aa: CASSSNSGGQETQYF

v_call: TRBV6-1
j_call: TRBJ2-1
cdr3_aa: CASSTGGGLNEQFF

v_call: TRBV2
j_call: TRBJ1-4
cdr3_aa: CASGFRTGASRSNEKLFF

v_call: TRBV11-3
j_call: TRBJ2-1
cdr3_aa: CASSPRTSGGFNEQFF

v_call: TRBV4-3
j_call: TRBJ1-5
cdr3_aa: CASSQDQNQPQHF

v_call: TRBV5-1
j_call: TRBJ1-1
cdr3_aa: CASSIRQNTEAFF

v_call: TRBV27
j_call: TRBJ2-3
cdr3_aa: CASSLQGLAGTDTQYF

v_call: TRBV6-6
j_call: TRBJ1-1
cdr3_aa: CASSSQGLMNTEAFF

v_call: TRBV30
j_call: TRBJ1-1
cdr3_aa: CASTGDTEAFF

v_call: TRBV5-1
j_call: TRBJ2-2
cdr3_aa: CASSGGMDRAPGELFF

v_call: TRBV30
j_call: TRBJ2-5
cdr3_aa: CAWSVAVSQYF

v_call: TRBV29-1
j_call: TRBJ1-1
cdr3_aa: CSGRASEAFF

v_call: TRBV11-3
j_call: TRBJ1-1
cdr3_aa: CASSPSQDRRSEAFF

v_call: TRBV11-2
j_call: TRBJ1-1
cdr3_aa: CASTWRRGGDTEAFF

v_call: TRBV7-9
j_call: TRBJ1-2
cdr3_aa: CASSLGSGNYGYTF

v_call: TRBV5-6
j_call: TRBJ1-1
cdr3_aa: CASSPTGTPHREAFF

v_call: TRBV30
j_call: TRBJ2-7
cdr3_aa: CAWGRSQGLEQYF